This entry lists 27 T cell receptor beta chains sequenced from one sample in a study of blood T cell repertoires in COVID-19. Generated by immunoSEQ multiplex PCR, the TCRdb table keeps only in-frame clones and is missing some. The sample includes 300,000 to 450,000 clones, over 75% seen only once; the top ten take about 2.3%. The specimen sequenced was peripheral blood. The origin of the receptors is a woman aged 55-70 years with COVID-19, enrolled during active disease.

This chain connects TRBV4-1 to TRBJ1-4, with a tentative D call TRBD1 (6 bases). Germline CDR1 MGHRA, CDR2 YSYEKL. This CDR3 is 19 amino acids long. Trimming took 0 bases from V and 0 from J, leaving 17 bases between them. The CDR3 DNA reads as TGCGCCAGCAGCCAAGATTCGGGGGGACACAAGGCAACTAATGAAAAACTGTTTTTT. Residues: CASSQDSGGHKATNEKLFF.

This clone has a handful of counts. The V and J genes are TRBV6-6 and TRBJ2-6; 9 nucleotides match TRBD2. This CDR3 comprises 18 residues. The V gene's germline CDR1 is MNHNY and CDR2 SVGAGI (reference sequence). Trimming took 5 bases from V and 1 from J; bases not matched to a gene: 9. CDR3 nucleotides: TGTGCCAGCAGTCGTCCGGGACTAGCCGGATCTGGGGCCAACGTCCTGACTTTC. It yields the protein CASSRPGLAGSGANVLTF.

CDR3 in DNA: TGTGCCAGCAGCTTAAGAGGGCTCCTTGGGTCCGAAGCTTTCTTT. Protein sequence: CASSLRGLLGSEAFF. The chain has TRBV5-6 and TRBJ1-1; D is undetermined. The CDR3 loop spans 15 amino acids. The V gene lost 2 bases and the J gene lost 8 bases, with 19 bases spanning the gap. Germline CDR1 SGHDT, CDR2 YYEEEE.

The V call is TRBV19, the J call TRBJ1-3; perhaps TRBD1 as D (5 bases). The CDR3 is 15 amino acids. Germline V CDR1 and CDR2: LNHDA, SQIVND (reference sequence). The ends were cut back, 6 bases at V and 0 bases at J, with 12 bases in the middle. In DNA form, the CDR3 reads TGTGCCAGTAGACAAACAGGTTCCTCTGGAAACACCATATATTTT. Its translation is CASRQTGSSGNTIYF.

J is TRBJ2-7 and V is TRBV28, with TRBD2 matching 10 bases. The J segment lost 6 bases and the V segment lost 6 bases, leaving 8 bases of the junction unmatched. CDR3 size: 14 residues. Germline CDR1 reads MDHEN; CDR2 reads SYDVKM. The CDR3 protein is CASRAGGPTPEQYF. The CDR3 coding sequence is TGTGCCAGCAGAGCGGGGGGGCCGACCCCCGAGCAGTACTTC.

The gene calls are TRBV5-1 and TRBJ2-2; TRBD1 is a possible D gene (6 bases). Per the germline V gene, CDR1 is SGHRS and CDR2 is YFSETQ. This CDR3 has 14 amino acids. Trimming removed 0 bases at V and 6 bases at J, with 9 bases between. The chain's CDR3 is CASSLVSGAGELFF. The CDR3 nucleotides read TGCGCCAGCAGCTTGGTATCAGGGGCCGGGGAGCTGTTTTTT.

The gene calls are TRBV2 and TRBJ2-2; 11 bases are shared with TRBD2. The length of the CDR3 is 17 residues. V shed 7 bases, J shed 4 bases, and the junction held 11 bases outside the gene matches. Germline V gene data show CDR1 as SNHLY and CDR2 as FYNNEI. This CDR3 reads CASIPTSGGTGTGELFF. The CDR3, as DNA: TGTGCCAGCATTCCTACTAGCGGGGGTACAGGCACCGGGGAGCTGTTTTTT.

V gene TRBV6-1 combines with J gene TRBJ2-2; D ambiguous. The germline gives CDR1 MNHNS, CDR2 SASEGT. The V end was cut by 0 bases, the J end by 0 bases, with 8 bases between. CDR3 length equals 16 residues. CDR3 nucleotides: TGTGCCAGCAGTGAAGCAGGTGGGCCGAACACCGGGGAGCTGTTTTTT. Residues: CASSEAGGPNTGELFF.

The chain employs TRBV28 and TRBJ1-5; the match to TRBD1 covers 7 bases. The CDR3 covers 15 residues. In germline, CDR1 is MDHEN, CDR2 SYDVKM. V lost 7 bases to trimming and J lost 6 bases; unmatched junction nucleotides: 12. The CDR3 DNA reads as TGTGCCAGCACCCAAGGGGGCCCTGGGGGTCAGCCCCAGCATTTT. It specifies CASTQGGPGGQPQHF.

This clone was seen a handful of times. This chain uses TRBV5-4 with TRBJ1-5, with D maybe TRBD1 (5 bases). This CDR3 has 13 amino acids. Germline assignment: CDR1 SGHNT and CDR2 YYREEE (reference sequence). V lost 4 bases to trimming and J lost 5 bases, with 10 bases between them. The CDR3 is CASSVDRDQPQHF. As DNA, the CDR3 is TGTGCCAGCAGCGTCGACAGAGATCAGCCCCAGCATTTT.

This clone has more than one count but fewer than ten. The V and J genes are TRBV29-1 and TRBJ1-3; weak D call: TRBD1 (6 bases). The CDR3 contains 14 residues. CDR1 and CDR2 (germline): SQVTM, ANQGSEA. Trimming shortened V by 0 bases and J by 3 bases, and 9 bases separated the two germline ends. The CDR3 protein is CSVEEPRGGNTIYF. The CDR3 DNA sequence: TGCAGCGTTGAAGAGCCCAGGGGTGGAAACACCATATATTTT.

This chain connects TRBV9 to TRBJ2-1; TRBD1 agrees at 8 bases. J lost 4 bases, V lost 3 bases, and 3 bases had no gene match. The CDR3 runs to 14 residues. Germline CDR1 reads SGDLS; CDR2 reads YYNGEE. Here the CDR3 DNA reads TGTGCCAGCAGCGCGCAGGGGGCGTACAATGAGCAGTTCTTC. Protein: CASSAQGAYNEQFF. The full variable domain, rest sourced from reference TRBV9 and TRBJ2-1, is DSGVTQTPKHLITATGQRVTLRCSPRSGDLSVYWYQQSLDQGLQFLIQYYNGEERAKGNILERFSAQQFPDLHSELNLSSLELGDSALYFCASSAQGAYNEQFFGPGTRLTVL.

The genes are TRBV5-5 and TRBJ1-4; D gene unclear. The CDR3 has 16 residues. Trimming removed 0 bases from V and 1 base from J, with 10 bases in between. Germline V lookup: CDR1 SGHKS, CDR2 YYEKEE (reference sequence). In nucleotides, the CDR3 is TGTGCCAGCAGCTTGGCCCCCCAGTTAACTAATGAAAAACTGTTTTTT. Residues: CASSLAPQLTNEKLFF.

This chain links TRBV5-5 with TRBJ2-5; 11 positions match TRBD2. With 2 bases clipped from V and 5 bases from J, the junction kept 11 bases outside the gene matches. Germline V gene data show CDR1 as SGHKS and CDR2 as YYEKEE (reference sequence). The CDR3 totals 17 residues. The CDR3 loop is CASSFRLSGGAGETQYF. The CDR3 nucleotides are TGTGCCAGCAGCTTTCGTCTTAGCGGGGGGGCCGGTGAGACCCAGTACTTC.

This rearrangement joins TRBV7-6 to TRBJ2-2; 9 bases fit TRBD2. Germline V CDR1 and CDR2: SGHVS, FNYEAQ. The CDR3 has 16 amino acids. Unmatched junction bases numbered 5, after V lost 3 bases and J lost 3 bases. This CDR3 is CASSLAGGPYTGELFF. CDR3 coding DNA: TGTGCCAGCAGCTTGGCGGGGGGGCCATACACCGGGGAGCTGTTTTTT. Full variable domain (rest looked up from reference TRBV7-6 and TRBJ2-2): GAGVSQSPRYKVTKRGQDVALRCDPISGHVSLYWYRQALGQGPEFLTYFNYEAQQDKSGLPNDRFSAERPEGSISTLTIQRTEQRDSAMYRCASSLAGGPYTGELFFGEGSRLTVL.

V is TRBV19 and J is TRBJ1-5, with unresolved D. CDR1 LNHDA and CDR2 SQIVND come from the germline V gene (reference sequence). This CDR3 comprises 15 residues. V dropped 7 bases and J dropped 3 bases, with 16 bases sitting between them. In DNA form, the CDR3 reads TGTGCCAGTACCAGAAGTGGGGAGATCAATCAGCCCCAGCATTTT. Translating it yields CASTRSGEINQPQHF.

The genes are TRBV7-2 and TRBJ2-1; 11 positions agree with TRBD2. The V segment lost 3 bases and the J segment 6 bases; nucleotides outside the gene matches: 4. This CDR3 is built from 15 residues. CDR1 SGHTA and CDR2 FQGNSA come from the germline V gene. DNA of the CDR3: TGTGCCAGCAGCTTCACGGGGACTAGCGGCAATGAGCAGTTCTTC. It codes for CASSFTGTSGNEQFF.

The rearrangement uses TRBV19 and TRBJ1-1; 12 nucleotides line up with TRBD1. Trimming took 7 bases from V and 4 from J; bases not matched to a gene: 4. This CDR3 has 14 residues. Germline V gene lookup returns CDR1 LNHDA and CDR2 SQIVND (reference sequence). CDR3 nucleotides: TGTGCCAGTAAGGAGGGACAGGGGGCCACTGAAGCTTTCTTT. Translation: CASKEGQGATEAFF. The full variable domain, in which reference TRBV19 and TRBJ1-1 provide the parts outside the CDR3, is DGGITQSPKYLFRKEGQNVTLSCEQNLNHDAMYWYRQDPGQGLRLIYYSQIVNDFQKGDIAEGYSVSREKKESFPLTVTSAQKNPTAFYLCASKEGQGATEAFFGQGTRLTVV.

The rearrangement links TRBV7-3 to TRBJ1-2, with 10 bases aligning to TRBD1. Germline V gene data show CDR1 as SGHTA and CDR2 as FQGTGA. The CDR3 length is 13 residues. Unmatched junction bases numbered 4, after V lost 4 bases and J lost 8 bases. The CDR3 protein is CASSSDRGLGYTF. Here the CDR3 DNA reads TGTGCCAGCAGCTCAGACAGGGGGCTCGGCTACACCTTC.

The chain combines TRBV5-1 with TRBJ1-6; 10 nucleotides line up with TRBD1. This CDR3 comprises 19 residues. Trimming removed 3 bases from V and 1 base from J; junction bases left unmatched: 10. Germline V gene lookup returns CDR1 SGHRS and CDR2 YFSETQ. CDR3 protein: CASSSSRQGARSYNSPLHF. The CDR3 coding sequence is TGCGCCAGCAGCTCTTCTCGACAGGGGGCCAGGTCCTATAATTCACCCCTCCACTTT.

The rearrangement joins TRBV6-5 to TRBJ2-3, with no clear D. The CDR3 contains 13 residues. Germline V gene data show CDR1 as MNHEY and CDR2 as SVGAGI. Deletions cut 6 bases from V and 1 base from J, with 8 bases between. The CDR3 here is CASRLGGTDTQYF. The CDR3 nucleotides are TGTGCCAGCAGGCTAGGAGGCACAGATACGCAGTATTTT.

The chain combines TRBV20-1 with TRBJ2-5; 13 bases match TRBD2. The CDR3 runs 15 residues. V gave up 3 bases and J gave up 2 bases; unmatched junction bases: 3. Germline CDR1 reads DFQATT; CDR2 reads SNEGSKA (reference sequence). The CDR3 spells CSASGLAGAQETQYF. In DNA, the CDR3 is TGCAGTGCTAGTGGACTAGCGGGGGCACAAGAGACCCAGTACTTC.

This sequence joins TRBV5-6 and TRBJ1-5; D unresolved. This CDR3 is built from 15 residues. Germline values: CDR1 SGHDT, CDR2 YYEEEE. Trimming cost V 1 base and J 2 bases, with 10 bases left between them. CDR3 sequence: CASSLYQAGNQPQHF. The CDR3, as DNA: TGTGCCAGCAGCTTGTATCAGGCCGGCAATCAGCCCCAGCATTTT. The full variable domain, rest sourced from reference TRBV5-6 and TRBJ1-5, is DAGVTQSPTHLIKTRGQQVTLRCSPKSGHDTVSWYQQALGQGPQFIFQYYEEEERQRGNFPDRFSGHQFPNYSSELNVNALLLGDSALYLCASSLYQAGNQPQHFGDGTRLSIL.

This chain links TRBV5-6 with TRBJ1-1, with no clear D. The CDR3 spans 14 residues. Trimming took 0 bases from V and 1 from J, leaving 7 bases between them. Germline lookup yields CDR1 SGHDT and CDR2 YYEEEE. The CDR3 loop is CASSLGAANTEAFF. The DNA of the CDR3 is TGTGCCAGCAGCTTGGGGGCAGCGAACACTGAAGCTTTCTTT.

About this clone itself: The same CDR3 arises from other DNA sequences in this sample as well. The chain has TRBV18 and TRBJ1-6; the match to TRBD1 covers 8 bases. J was trimmed by 4 bases and V by 4 bases; bases with no gene match: 0. Germline CDR1 is KGHSH and CDR2 is LQKENI. The CDR3 is made up of 14 amino acids. The CDR3: CASSRDRYNSPLHF. As DNA, the CDR3 is TGTGCCAGCTCACGGGACAGGTATAATTCACCCCTCCACTTT.

This clone was counted at least ten times. V and J are TRBV18 and TRBJ2-7; a possible D gene is TRBD1 (5 bases). CDR1 is KGHSH, CDR2 LQKENI, per germline. V lost 4 bases to trimming and J lost 2 bases, with 12 bases between them. The length of the CDR3 is 14 residues. CDR3 DNA: TGTGCCAGCTCACAGAGGACAATGACCTACGAGCAGTACTTC. Protein sequence: CASSQRTMTYEQYF.

This clone has a single count. The chain recombines TRBV7-8 with TRBJ2-3; weak D call: TRBD2 (6 bases). CDR3 size: 16 residues. Trimming removed 5 bases from V and 2 bases from J, with 17 bases in between. Looked up from germline, CDR1 is SGHVS and CDR2 is FQNEAQ. CDR3 DNA: TGTGCCAGCAGCCCCGGAGGGTACGCCTACACAGATACGCAGTATTTT. Its protein is CASSPGGYAYTDTQYF.